A single sample is the source of the 27 T cell receptor beta chains below, sequenced in a study of T-cell memory formation after mild COVID-19. In TCRdb, the 5' RACE reads were re-called with MiXCR into one record per CDR3 protein. This repertoire shows about 560,000 distinct CDR3 sequences, roughly 21% found once; its top ten account for roughly 8.3%. The sample consisted of PBMCs or a T cell subset sorted from them (not recorded which). The receptors were gathered from an adult woman who had mild COVID-19 (a few samples of this study predate the infection). Cell type and time point are not known.

The chain joins TRBV5-1 to TRBJ2-5; the D gene is possibly TRBD2 (6 bases). CDR1 SGHRS and CDR2 YFSETQ come from the germline V gene. This CDR3 has 17 amino acids. With 3 bases removed from V and 5 bases from J, the gap between germline ends came to 23 bases. In DNA, the CDR3 is TGCGCCAGCAGCTCACTAATACCGGGACTGGTCGCGGAGACCCAGTACTTC. It yields the protein CASSSLIPGLVAETQYF.

This clonotype was detected a few times. CDR3 bases: TGCAGCGTTGAAGATGGTCGACCCTACGAGCAGTACTTC. Protein product: CSVEDGRPYEQYF. The chain is built from TRBV29-1 and TRBJ2-7; D is unclear. The V and J ends lost 0 bases and 2 bases respectively, with 8 bases between them. CDR3 length: 13 residues. Germline CDR1 SQVTM, CDR2 ANQGSEA.

This rearrangement joins TRBV18 to TRBJ1-1, with D maybe TRBD1 (5 bases). Germline V gene data show CDR1 as KGHSH and CDR2 as LQKENI. The CDR3 has 14 amino acids. V gave up 3 bases and J gave up 0 bases, with 8 bases separating them. CDR3: CASSPTTVNTEAFF. Here the CDR3 DNA reads TGTGCCAGCTCACCGACGACAGTGAACACTGAAGCTTTCTTT.

This clonotype was found a few times. The rearrangement uses TRBV30 and TRBJ2-3, with D tentatively TRBD1 or TRBD2 (5 bases each). CDR1 is GTSNPN and CDR2 is SVGIG in the germline V gene (reference sequence). This CDR3 is 13 amino acids long. V was shortened by 3 bases and J by 14 bases, with 21 bases between the two germline ends. CDR3 coding DNA: TGTGCCTGGAGCCCAGGGAACCGGGACCCTCCGTATTTT. It codes for CAWSPGNRDPPYF.

This clonotype was observed once. The chain links TRBV7-6 to TRBJ2-5; perhaps TRBD2 as D (5 bases). This CDR3 has 14 amino acids. The V end was cut by 2 bases, the J end by 2 bases, with 9 bases between. Germline CDR1 and CDR2: SGHVS and FNYEAQ. CDR3 DNA sequence: TGTGCCAGCAGCTTAACGCGGACTCAAGAGACCCAGTACTTC. Protein product: CASSLTRTQETQYF. Variable domain in full (rest from reference TRBV7-6 and TRBJ2-5): GAGVSQSPRYKVTKRGQDVALRCDPISGHVSLYWYRQALGQGPEFLTYFNYEAQQDKSGLPNDRFSAERPEGSISTLTIQRTEQRDSAMYRCASSLTRTQETQYFGPGTRLLVL.

As DNA, the CDR3 is TGCAGCGTTAGCAGGGGTGCCTTTAACACTGAAGCTTTCTTT. Protein sequence: CSVSRGAFNTEAFF. The chain recombines TRBV29-1 with TRBJ1-1; D might be TRBD1 (6 bases). Trimming took 5 bases from V and 2 from J, leaving 15 bases between them. The CDR3 has 14 amino acids. From germline, CDR1 is SQVTM and CDR2 ANQGSEA. Based on the CDR3 plus reference TRBV29-1 and TRBJ1-1, the full variable domain is SAVISQKPSRDICQRGTSLTIQCQVDSQVTMMFWYRQQPGQSLTLIATANQGSEATYESGFVIDKFPISRPNLTFSTLTVSNMSPEDSSIYLCSVSRGAFNTEAFFGQGTRLTVV.

The CDR3 nucleotides read TGTGCCAGCAGCCAAGGTCGGGGGATCCAGCCCCAGCATTTT. Protein product: CASSQGRGIQPQHF. The rearrangement joins TRBV4-2 to TRBJ1-5; possibly TRBD1 for D (5 bases). The ends were cut back, 1 base at V and 7 bases at J, with 11 bases in the middle. The germline gives CDR1 LGHNA, CDR2 YNFKEQ. This CDR3 is built from 14 residues.

A few counts support this clonotype. The V and J genes are TRBV20-1 and TRBJ2-1; TRBD1 might be the D (6 bases). Germline V gene data show CDR1 as DFQATT and CDR2 as SNEGSKA (reference sequence). The CDR3 spans 15 residues. V gave up 3 bases and J gave up 4 bases, with 16 bases separating them. The CDR3 nucleotides read TGCAGTGCTAGGCAAGGGGGTCCACTTTACAATGAGCAGTTCTTC. The encoded protein is CSARQGGPLYNEQFF.

This sequence joins TRBV19 and TRBJ2-7; possibly TRBD2 for D (6 bases). Germline assignment: CDR1 LNHDA and CDR2 SQIVND (reference sequence). The CDR3 is 15 amino acids. Trimming left V 5 bases short and J 0 bases short, with 14 bases between. Here the CDR3 reads CASSSFRGTSYEQYF. CDR3 DNA sequence: TGTGCCAGTAGTTCCTTTCGGGGGACCTCCTACGAGCAGTACTTC.

This clonotype was seen repeatedly, ten times or more. The V call is TRBV5-5, the J call TRBJ2-1; D is uncertain. V was cut by 7 bases and J by 3 bases, with 17 bases left in between. This CDR3 has 15 residues. Germline CDR1 is SGHKS and CDR2 is YYEKEE (reference sequence). DNA of the CDR3: TGTGCCAGCGGTTTGGGTGGAGAAGGCTACAATGAGCAGTTCTTC. Its translation is CASGLGGEGYNEQFF.

The V call is TRBV18, the J call TRBJ2-7; TRBD1 or TRBD2 may be the D gene (6 bases each). Per the germline V gene, CDR1 is KGHSH and CDR2 is LQKENI. V lost 4 bases and J lost 3, with 13 bases in between. The CDR3 has 14 amino acids. CDR3 in amino acids: CASSRAGGHYEQYF. Here the CDR3 DNA reads TGTGCCAGCTCACGTGCTGGGGGGCACTACGAGCAGTACTTC.

The chain combines TRBV24-1 with TRBJ2-3; unclear D gene. The V end was cut by 6 bases, the J end by 0 bases, with 9 bases between. The germline CDR1 and CDR2 sequences are KGHDR and SFDVKD. This CDR3 spans 14 amino acids. The CDR3 bases are TGTGCCACCAGTACAAGCCAAAGCACAGATACGCAGTATTTT. This codes for CATSTSQSTDTQYF.

The CDR3 region is CASSTPYRAGNTIYF. CDR3 nucleotide sequence: TGTGCCAGCAGCACACCATACAGGGCTGGAAACACCATATATTTT. The chain employs TRBV9 and TRBJ1-3; a possible D gene is TRBD1 (6 bases). Looked up from germline, CDR1 is SGDLS and CDR2 is YYNGEE. The CDR3 contains 15 residues. V was pared by 4 bases and J by 2 bases, with 13 bases between.

There are a few counts of this clonotype. V and J are TRBV7-9 and TRBJ2-2; no reliable D call. From germline, CDR1 is SEHNR and CDR2 FQNEAQ (reference sequence). Trimming shortened V by 2 bases and J by 9 bases, and 7 bases separated the two germline ends. The CDR3 is made up of 12 amino acids. Here the CDR3 reads CASSLSRWELFF. DNA of the CDR3: TGTGCCAGCAGCTTAAGTCGATGGGAGCTGTTTTTT. The full variable domain, with the rest looked up from reference TRBV7-9 and TRBJ2-2, is DTGVSQNPRHKITKRGQNVTFRCDPISEHNRLYWYRQTLGQGPEFLTYFQNEAQLEKSRLLSDRFSAERPKGSFSTLEIQRTEQGDSAMYLCASSLSRWELFFGEGSRLTVL.

This clonotype was counted a few times. Because the CDR3 is missing its conserved closing phenylalanine or tryptophan, this is likely a read error. CDR3 sequence (DNA): TGTGCCACCAGGACAGGGGAAGAGACCCAGTACTCC. Its translation: CATRTGEETQYS. V usage is TRBV15 and J usage is TRBJ2-5; 8 bases fit TRBD1. The CDR3 covers 12 residues. V lost 6 bases, J lost 3 bases, and 0 bases stayed unmatched. The germline V gene has CDR1 LNHNV and CDR2 YYDKDF (reference sequence).

The gene calls are TRBV4-1 and TRBJ2-3; D may be TRBD1 or TRBD2 (5 bases each). Germline V gene lookup returns CDR1 MGHRA and CDR2 YSYEKL. Trimming cost V 0 bases and J 3 bases, with 10 bases left between them. The CDR3 totals 15 residues. The CDR3 is CASSQEFGGTDTQYF. The CDR3 DNA follows: TGCGCCAGCAGCCAAGAATTTGGGGGTACAGATACGCAGTATTTT.

In its sample, this clonotype was seen a few times. V usage is TRBV20-1 and J usage is TRBJ1-1; unclear D gene. The CDR3 has 11 residues. V was cut by 6 bases and J by 2 bases, with 7 bases left in between. Germline-derived CDR1 and CDR2 are DFQATT and SNEGSKA (reference sequence). DNA for the CDR3: TGCAGTGCGGACTTTAACACTGAAGCTTTCTTT. This translates into CSADFNTEAFF.

This rearrangement joins TRBV3-1 to TRBJ2-2; no firm D call. CDR3 size: 14 residues. V was trimmed by 1 base and J by 3 bases, leaving 6 bases between them. CDR1 LGHDT and CDR2 YNNKEL come from the germline V gene (reference sequence). CDR3 region: CASSQAWDTGELFF. The CDR3 DNA reads as TGTGCCAGCAGCCAAGCTTGGGACACCGGGGAGCTGTTTTTT. Full variable domain (missing parts from reference TRBV3-1 and TRBJ2-2): DTAVSQTPKYLVTQMGNDKSIKCEQNLGHDTMYWYKQDSKKFLKIMFSYNNKELIINETVPNRFSPKSPDKAHLNLHINSLELGDSAVYFCASSQAWDTGELFFGEGSRLTVL.

V gene TRBV20-1 combines with J gene TRBJ2-5; 12 bases align to TRBD2. CDR3 length: 16 amino acids. V shed 5 bases and J 1 base; nucleotides not matched to a gene: 8. Germline V CDR1 and CDR2: DFQATT, SNEGSKA (reference sequence). The DNA for the CDR3 is TGCAGTGCTGGAGTTTCTAGCGGGGGGGCCCAAGAGACCCAGTACTTC. Protein sequence: CSAGVSSGGAQETQYF.

The rearrangement links TRBV11-3 to TRBJ1-2; 9 bases align to TRBD1. Germline V lookup: CDR1 SGHNT, CDR2 YENEEA. Trimming cost V 3 bases and J 7 bases; bases outside gene matches: 9. The CDR3 extends over 15 amino acids. DNA for the CDR3: TGTGCCAGCAGCTTCCTACAGGGGGCTACGAGTGGCTACACCTTC. This encodes CASSFLQGATSGYTF.

The J gene is TRBJ1-6, the V gene TRBV27; tentatively, D is TRBD1 (5 bases). CDR1 is MNHEY and CDR2 is SMNVEV in the germline V gene (reference sequence). This CDR3 has 14 amino acids. Trimming removed 3 bases from V and 11 bases from J, with 14 bases in between. For the CDR3, the DNA is TGTGCCAGCAGTTTTGAGGGGATAGGGGCACCCCTCCACTTT. Translating it yields CASSFEGIGAPLHF.

About this clonotype: At one boundary the junction diverges from the germline segment, which might be a read error. This rearrangement joins TRBV6-5 to TRBJ2-7; no clear D gene. CDR3 length: 12 amino acids. Germline V gene data show CDR1 as MNHEY and CDR2 as SVGAGI. In DNA form, the CDR3 reads TGTGCCAGCACTCTCTCTCAACTCTCGTGGGAATTC. It translates to CASTLSQLSWEF.

The table lists this clonotype with a few counts. This chain uses TRBV6-5 with TRBJ2-7, with 9 positions matching TRBD2. The CDR3 length is 15 residues. From germline, CDR1 is MNHEY and CDR2 SVGAGI. The ends lost 0 bases at V and 3 bases at J; junction bases unmatched: 3. The CDR3 region has the DNA TGTGCCAGCAGTTACTCCCCAGCGGGAGGCTACGAGCAGTACTTC. This gives the protein CASSYSPAGGYEQYF.

This chain uses TRBV20-1 with TRBJ2-7; no clear D gene. Germline V gives CDR1 DFQATT, CDR2 SNEGSKA (reference sequence). The CDR3 length is 12 residues. Trimming left V 4 bases short and J 4 bases short, with 11 bases between. CDR3 amino acids: CSATVSFYEQYF. The CDR3, as DNA: TGCAGTGCTACGGTTAGTTTTTACGAGCAGTACTTC.

V is TRBV2 and J is TRBJ2-7; no reliable D call. The germline gives CDR1 SNHLY, CDR2 FYNNEI. This CDR3 has 12 residues. Trimming took off 6 bases at V and 0 bases at J, with 6 bases between the two ends. For the CDR3, the DNA is TGTGCCAGCAGGGGTTCCTCCTACGAGCAGTACTTC. Translating it yields CASRGSSYEQYF.

The rearrangement joins TRBV12-3 or TRBV12-4 to TRBJ1-4; no reliable D call. This CDR3 spans 15 amino acids. With 4 bases removed from V and 4 bases from J, the gap between germline ends came to 13 bases. CDR3 nucleotides: TGTGCCAGCAGTTCCACACGAGAGGATAATGAAAAACTGTTTTTT. This gives the protein CASSSTREDNEKLFF.

This clonotype turned up a few times. This chain links TRBV7-8 with TRBJ2-7; D may be TRBD2 (6 bases). CDR1 is SGHVS and CDR2 is FQNEAQ in the germline V gene. The CDR3 is 15 amino acids. V lost 5 bases to trimming and J lost 2 bases, with 16 bases between them. CDR3 bases: TGTGCCAGCAGCCCAACCGGCGGGGTGACCTACGAGCAGTACTTC. Translated: CASSPTGGVTYEQYF.